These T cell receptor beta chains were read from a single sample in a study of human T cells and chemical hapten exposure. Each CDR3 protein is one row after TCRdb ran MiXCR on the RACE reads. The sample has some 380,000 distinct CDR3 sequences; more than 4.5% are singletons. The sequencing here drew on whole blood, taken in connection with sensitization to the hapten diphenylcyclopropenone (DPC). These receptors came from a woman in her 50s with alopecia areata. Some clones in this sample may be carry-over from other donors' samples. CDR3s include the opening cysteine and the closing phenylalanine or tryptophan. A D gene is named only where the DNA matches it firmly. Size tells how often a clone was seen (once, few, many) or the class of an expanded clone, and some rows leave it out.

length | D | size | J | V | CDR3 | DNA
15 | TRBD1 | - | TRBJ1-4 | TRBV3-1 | CASSQLDRGGEKLFF | TGTGCCAGCAGCCAATTGGACAGGGGTGGAGAAAAACTGTTTTTT
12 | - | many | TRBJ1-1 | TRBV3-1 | CASSHGRGAAFF | TGTGCCAGCAGCCACGGACGGGGGGCGGCTTTCTTT
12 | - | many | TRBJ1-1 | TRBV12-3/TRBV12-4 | CASPGANTEAFF | TGTGCCAGCCCCGGAGCGAACACTGAAGCTTTCTTT
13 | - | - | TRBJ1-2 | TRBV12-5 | CASALDDNYGYTF | TGTGCTAGTGCTTTGGACGATAACTATGGCTACACCTTC
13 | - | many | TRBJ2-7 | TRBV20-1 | CSASGLSDYEQYF | TGCAGTGCTAGCGGACTCAGCGACTACGAGCAGTACTTC
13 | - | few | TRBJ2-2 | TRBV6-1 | CASSREVTGELFF | TGTGCCAGCAGTAGAGAGGTCACCGGGGAGCTGTTTTTT
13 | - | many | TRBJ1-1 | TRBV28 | CASSLLGGLGAFF | TGTGCCAGCAGTTTATTAGGGGGATTAGGAGCTTTCTTT
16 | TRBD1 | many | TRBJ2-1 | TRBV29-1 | CSVTGTGSSSYNEQFF | TGCAGCGTAACCGGGACAGGATCAAGCTCCTACAATGAGCAGTTCTTC
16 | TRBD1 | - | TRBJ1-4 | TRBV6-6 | CASSYPKQGANEKLFF | TGTGCCAGCAGTTACCCAAAACAGGGGGCTAATGAAAAACTGTTTTTT
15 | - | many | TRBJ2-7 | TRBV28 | CASGWIGVFPYEQYF | TGTGCCAGCGGCTGGATAGGCGTTTTTCCCTACGAGCAGTACTTC
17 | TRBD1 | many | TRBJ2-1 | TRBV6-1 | CASSKSGTGVPYNEQFF | TGTGCCAGCAGCAAATCCGGGACAGGGGTCCCCTACAATGAGCAGTTCTTC
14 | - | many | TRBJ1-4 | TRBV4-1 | CASSHLGHGEKLFF | TGCGCCAGCAGCCACTTGGGCCACGGAGAAAAACTGTTTTTT
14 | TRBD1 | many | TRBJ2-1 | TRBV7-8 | CASSSQTGDNEQFF | TGTGCCAGCAGCTCACAGACAGGGGACAATGAGCAGTTCTTC
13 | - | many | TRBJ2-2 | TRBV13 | CASSHGDTGELFF | TGTGCCAGCAGCCACGGGGACACCGGGGAGCTGTTTTTT
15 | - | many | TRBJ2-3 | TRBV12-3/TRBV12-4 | CASSTSPGRTDTQYF | TGTGCCAGCAGTACAAGCCCGGGACGTACAGATACGCAGTATTTT
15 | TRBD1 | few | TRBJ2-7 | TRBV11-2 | CASSLDQGAGYEQYF | TGTGCCAGCAGCTTAGATCAGGGGGCCGGGTACGAGCAGTACTTC
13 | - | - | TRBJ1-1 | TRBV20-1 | CSASTPGGTEAFF | TGCAGTGCTAGCACACCAGGCGGCACTGAAGCTTTCTTT
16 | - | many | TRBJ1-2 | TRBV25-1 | CASSEFRRGGIFGYTF | TGTGCCAGCAGTGAATTCCGGAGAGGGGGTATCTTTGGCTACACCTTC
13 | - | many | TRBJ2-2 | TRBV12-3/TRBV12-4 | CAAAGGLTGELFF | TGTGCCGCAGCTGGGGGCCTCACCGGGGAGCTGTTTTTT
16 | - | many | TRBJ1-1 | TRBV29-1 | CSAKGELAASNTEAFF | TGCAGCGCAAAGGGGGAGCTAGCCGCGTCGAACACTGAAGCTTTCTTT
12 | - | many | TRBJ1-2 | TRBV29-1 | CSVEDQDYGYTF | TGCAGCGTTGAAGATCAGGACTATGGCTACACCTTC
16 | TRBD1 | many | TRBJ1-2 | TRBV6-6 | CASSYFGQGGKYGYTF | TGTGCCAGCAGTTATTTCGGACAGGGAGGAAAGTATGGCTACACCTTC
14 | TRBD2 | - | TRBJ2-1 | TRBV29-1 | CNVDEAGIHNEQFF | TGCAACGTTGACGAAGCGGGGATCCACAATGAGCAGTTCTTC
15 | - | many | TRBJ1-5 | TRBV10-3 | CAISESSIGGQPQHF | TGTGCCATCAGTGAGTCGTCTATAGGGGGTCAGCCCCAGCATTTT
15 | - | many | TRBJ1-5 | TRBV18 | CASSPGGRSNQPQHF | TGTGCCAGCTCACCAGGGGGCAGGAGCAATCAGCCCCAGCATTTT
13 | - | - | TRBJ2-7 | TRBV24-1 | CATSVRGSYEQYF | TGTGCCACCAGTGTTCGCGGGTCCTACGAGCAGTACTTC
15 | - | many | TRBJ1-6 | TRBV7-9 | CASSSPGGLNSPLHF | TGTGCCAGCAGCTCTCCGGGGGGGCTGAATTCACCCCTCCACTTT
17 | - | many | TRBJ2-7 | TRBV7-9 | CASTQQVKGGVSYEQYF | TGTGCCAGCACCCAACAGGTAAAAGGAGGGGTGTCCTACGAGCAGTACTTC
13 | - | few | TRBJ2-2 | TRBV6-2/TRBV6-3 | CASSYGSRRELFF | TGTGCCAGCAGTTACGGGTCCCGGCGGGAGCTGTTTTTT
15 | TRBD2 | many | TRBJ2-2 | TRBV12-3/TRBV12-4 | CASRGGGRNTGELFF | TGTGCCAGCAGGGGCGGGGGACGGAACACCGGGGAGCTGTTTTTT
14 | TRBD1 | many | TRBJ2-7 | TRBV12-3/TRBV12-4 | CASTAEGQAYEQYF | TGTGCCAGCACCGCAGAGGGACAGGCCTACGAGCAGTACTTC
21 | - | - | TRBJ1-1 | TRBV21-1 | CASSNTGTQGARGMKNTEAFF | TGTGCCAGCAGCAATACCGGTACGCAGGGGGCGCGGGGTATGAAGAACACTGAAGCTTTCTTT
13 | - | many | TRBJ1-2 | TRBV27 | CASSPTRDYGYTF | TGTGCCAGCAGTCCGACACGGGACTATGGCTACACCTTC
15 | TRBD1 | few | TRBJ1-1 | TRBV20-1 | CSARAPTGPAGEAFF | TGCAGTGCTAGGGCCCCGACAGGGCCCGCGGGGGAAGCTTTCTTT
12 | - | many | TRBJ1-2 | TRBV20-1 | CSALNGDYGYTF | TGCAGTGCTTTGAACGGGGACTATGGCTACACCTTC
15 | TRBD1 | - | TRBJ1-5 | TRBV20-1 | CSARDKEGAGQPQHF | TGCAGTGCTAGAGATAAAGAGGGGGCTGGACAGCCCCAGCATTTT
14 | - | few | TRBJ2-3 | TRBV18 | CASSPAFGTDTQYF | TGTGCCAGCTCACCTGCATTCGGCACAGATACGCAGTATTTT
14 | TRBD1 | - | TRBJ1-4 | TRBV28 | CASTPGQFNEKLFF | TGTGCCAGCACCCCGGGACAGTTTAATGAAAAACTGTTTTTT
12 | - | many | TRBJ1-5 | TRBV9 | CASSDGGQPQHF | TGTGCCAGCAGCGACGGTGGTCAGCCCCAGCATTTT
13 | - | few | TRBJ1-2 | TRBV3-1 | CASSQEGANGYTF | TGTGCCAGCAGCCAAGAGGGGGCGAATGGCTACACCTTC
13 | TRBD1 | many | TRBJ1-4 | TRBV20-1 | CSARGTGNEKLFF | TGCAGTGCTAGAGGGACAGGGAATGAAAAACTGTTTTTT
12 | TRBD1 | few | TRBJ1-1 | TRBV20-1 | CSASFGQDEAFF | TGCAGTGCTAGTTTCGGACAGGATGAAGCTTTCTTT
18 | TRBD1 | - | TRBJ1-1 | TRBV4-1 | CASSQDRTGGAGDTEAFF | TGCGCCAGCAGCCAAGATAGGACAGGGGGCGCCGGAGACACTGAAGCTTTCTTT
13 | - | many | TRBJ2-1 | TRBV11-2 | CASSFDFHNEQFF | TGTGCCAGCAGCTTCGACTTCCACAATGAGCAGTTCTTC
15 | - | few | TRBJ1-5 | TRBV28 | CASGTRGASNQPQHF | TGTGCCAGCGGGACACGGGGGGCGAGCAATCAGCCCCAGCATTTT
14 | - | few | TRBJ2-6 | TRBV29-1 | CSVTGTSGANVLTF | TGCAGCGTAACAGGGACCTCTGGGGCCAACGTCCTGACTTTC
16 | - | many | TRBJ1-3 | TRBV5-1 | CASSLADSARGNTIYF | TGCGCCAGCAGCTTGGCAGACAGCGCTAGAGGAAACACCATATATTTT